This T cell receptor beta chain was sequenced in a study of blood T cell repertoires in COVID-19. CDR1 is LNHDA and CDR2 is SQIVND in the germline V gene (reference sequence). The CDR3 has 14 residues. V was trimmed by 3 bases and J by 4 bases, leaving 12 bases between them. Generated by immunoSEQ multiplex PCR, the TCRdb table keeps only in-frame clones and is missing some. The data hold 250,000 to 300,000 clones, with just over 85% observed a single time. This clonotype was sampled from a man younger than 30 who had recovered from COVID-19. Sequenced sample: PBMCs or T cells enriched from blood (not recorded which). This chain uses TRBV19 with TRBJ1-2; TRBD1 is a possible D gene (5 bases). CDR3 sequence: CASSISGVAYGYTF. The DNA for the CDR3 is TGTGCCAGTAGTATTTCGGGGGTTGCCTATGGCTACACCTTC. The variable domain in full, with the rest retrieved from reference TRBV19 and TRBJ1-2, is DGGITQSPKYLFRKEGQNVTLSCEQNLNHDAMYWYRQDPGQGLRLIYYSQIVNDFQKGDIAEGYSVSREKKESFPLTVTSAQKNPTAFYLCASSISGVAYGYTFGSGTRLTVV.